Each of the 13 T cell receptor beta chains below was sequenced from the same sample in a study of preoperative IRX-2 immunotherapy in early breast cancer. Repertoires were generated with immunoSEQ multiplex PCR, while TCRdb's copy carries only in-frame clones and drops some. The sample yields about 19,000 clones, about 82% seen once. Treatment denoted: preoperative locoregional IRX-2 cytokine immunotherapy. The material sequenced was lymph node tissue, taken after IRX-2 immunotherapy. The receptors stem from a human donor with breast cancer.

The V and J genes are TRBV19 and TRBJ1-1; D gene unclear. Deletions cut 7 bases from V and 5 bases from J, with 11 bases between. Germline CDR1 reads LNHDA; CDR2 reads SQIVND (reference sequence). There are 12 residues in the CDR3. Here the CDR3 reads CASTGGRTEAFF. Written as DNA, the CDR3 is TGTGCCAGTACAGGAGGGAGGACTGAAGCTTTCTTT.

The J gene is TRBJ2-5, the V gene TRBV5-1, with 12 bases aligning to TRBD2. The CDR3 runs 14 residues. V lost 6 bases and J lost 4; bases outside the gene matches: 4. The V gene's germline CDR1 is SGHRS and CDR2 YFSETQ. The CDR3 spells CASTTSGRRETQYF. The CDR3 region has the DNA TGCGCCAGCACTACTAGCGGGAGGAGAGAGACCCAGTACTTC.

The CDR3 loop reads CASGLGETQYF. Written as DNA, the CDR3 is TGTGCTAGTGGCCTTGGGGAGACCCAGTACTTC. The rearrangement uses TRBV12-5 and TRBJ2-5; the D is unclear. The CDR3 contains 11 residues. V was pared by 6 bases and J by 5 bases, with 7 bases between. Germline-derived CDR1 and CDR2 are LGHNT and FRNRAP.

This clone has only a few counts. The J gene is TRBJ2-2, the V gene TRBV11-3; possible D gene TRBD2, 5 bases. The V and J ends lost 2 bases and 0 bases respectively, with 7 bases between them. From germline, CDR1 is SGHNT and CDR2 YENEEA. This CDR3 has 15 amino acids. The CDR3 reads CASSLSGANTGELFF. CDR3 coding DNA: TGTGCCAGCAGCTTAAGCGGAGCGAACACCGGGGAGCTGTTTTTT. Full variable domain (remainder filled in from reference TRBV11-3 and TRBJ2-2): EAGVVQSPRYKIIEKKQPVAFWCNPISGHNTLYWYLQNLGQGPELLIRYENEEAVDDSQLPKDRFSAERLKGVDSTLKIQPAELGDSAVYLCASSLSGANTGELFFGEGSRLTVL.

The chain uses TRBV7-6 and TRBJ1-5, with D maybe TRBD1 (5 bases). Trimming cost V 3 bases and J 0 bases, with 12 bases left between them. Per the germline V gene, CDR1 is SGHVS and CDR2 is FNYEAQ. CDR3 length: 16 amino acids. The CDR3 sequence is CASSFGGTNSNQPQHF. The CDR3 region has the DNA TGTGCCAGCAGCTTTGGGGGGACCAATAGCAATCAGCCCCAGCATTTT. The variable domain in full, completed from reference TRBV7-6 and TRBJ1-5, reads GAGVSQSPRYKVTKRGQDVALRCDPISGHVSLYWYRQALGQGPEFLTYFNYEAQQDKSGLPNDRFSAERPEGSISTLTIQRTEQRDSAMYRCASSFGGTNSNQPQHFGDGTRLSIL.

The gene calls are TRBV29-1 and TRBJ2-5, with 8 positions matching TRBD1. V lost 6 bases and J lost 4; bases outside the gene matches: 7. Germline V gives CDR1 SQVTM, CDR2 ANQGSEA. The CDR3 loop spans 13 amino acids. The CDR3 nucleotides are TGCAGCGTCCTTTCCGGGACAGGAGAGACCCAGTACTTC. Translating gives CSVLSGTGETQYF. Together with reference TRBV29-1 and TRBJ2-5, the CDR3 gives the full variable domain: SAVISQKPSRDICQRGTSLTIQCQVDSQVTMMFWYRQQPGQSLTLIATANQGSEATYESGFVIDKFPISRPNLTFSTLTVSNMSPEDSSIYLCSVLSGTGETQYFGPGTRLLVL.

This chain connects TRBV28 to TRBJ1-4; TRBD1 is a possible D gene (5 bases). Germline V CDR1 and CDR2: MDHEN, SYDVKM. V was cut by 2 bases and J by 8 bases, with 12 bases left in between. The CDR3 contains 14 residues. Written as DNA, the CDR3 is TGTGCCAGCAGTTTAGGGGGGTCACGGGAAAAACTGTTTTTT. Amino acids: CASSLGGSREKLFF. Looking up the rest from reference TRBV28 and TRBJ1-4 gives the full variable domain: DVKVTQSSRYLVKRTGEKVFLECVQDMDHENMFWYRQDPGLGLRLIYFSYDVKMKEKGDIPEGYSVSREKKERFSLILESASTNQTSMYLCASSLGGSREKLFFGSGTQLSVL.

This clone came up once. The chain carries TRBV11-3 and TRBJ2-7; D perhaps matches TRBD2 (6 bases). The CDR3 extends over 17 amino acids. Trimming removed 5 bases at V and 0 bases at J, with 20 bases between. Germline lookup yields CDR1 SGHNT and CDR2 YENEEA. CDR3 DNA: TGTGCCAGCAGCCCCTCAGGCCGGGGACTCTCCTCCTACGAGCAGTACTTC. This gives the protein CASSPSGRGLSSYEQYF.

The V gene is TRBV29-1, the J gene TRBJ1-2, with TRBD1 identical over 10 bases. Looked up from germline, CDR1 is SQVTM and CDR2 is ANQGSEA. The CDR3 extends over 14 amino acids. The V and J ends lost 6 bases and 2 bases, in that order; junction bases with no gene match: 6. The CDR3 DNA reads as TGCAGCGTGCTCGACAGGGGGCGAAACTATGGCTACACCTTC. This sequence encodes CSVLDRGRNYGYTF.

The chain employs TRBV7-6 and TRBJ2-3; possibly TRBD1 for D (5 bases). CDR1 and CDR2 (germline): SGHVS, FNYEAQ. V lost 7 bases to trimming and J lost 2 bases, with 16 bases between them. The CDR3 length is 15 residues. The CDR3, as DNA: TGTGCCAGCAACCGCCTTCAGGGAATCACAGATACGCAGTATTTT. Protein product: CASNRLQGITDTQYF.

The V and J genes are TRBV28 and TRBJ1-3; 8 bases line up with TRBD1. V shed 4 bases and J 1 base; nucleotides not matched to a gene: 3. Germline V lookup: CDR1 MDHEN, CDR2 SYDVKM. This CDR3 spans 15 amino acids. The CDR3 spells CASSYRDRSGNTIYF. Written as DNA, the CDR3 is TGTGCCAGCAGTTACAGGGACAGGTCTGGAAACACCATATATTTT.

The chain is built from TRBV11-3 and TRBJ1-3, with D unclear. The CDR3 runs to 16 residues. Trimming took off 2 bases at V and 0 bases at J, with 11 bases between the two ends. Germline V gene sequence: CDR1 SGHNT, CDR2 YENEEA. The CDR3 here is CASSLLGPDSGNTIYF. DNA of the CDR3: TGTGCCAGCAGCTTACTTGGACCAGACTCTGGAAACACCATATATTTT.

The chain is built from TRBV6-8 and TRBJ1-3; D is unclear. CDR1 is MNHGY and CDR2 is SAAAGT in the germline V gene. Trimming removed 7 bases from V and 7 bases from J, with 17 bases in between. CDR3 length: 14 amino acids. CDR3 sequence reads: CASISTVGLNTIYF. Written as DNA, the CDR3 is TGTGCCAGCATCTCTACCGTGGGTCTGAACACCATATATTTT.